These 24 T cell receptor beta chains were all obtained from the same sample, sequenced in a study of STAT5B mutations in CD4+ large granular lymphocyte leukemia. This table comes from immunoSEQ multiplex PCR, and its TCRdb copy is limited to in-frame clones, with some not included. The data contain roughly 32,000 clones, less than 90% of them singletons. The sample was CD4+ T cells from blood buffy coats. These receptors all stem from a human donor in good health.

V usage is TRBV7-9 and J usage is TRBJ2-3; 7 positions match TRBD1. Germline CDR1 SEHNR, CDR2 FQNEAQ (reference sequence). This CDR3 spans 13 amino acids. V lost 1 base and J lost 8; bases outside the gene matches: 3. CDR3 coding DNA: TGTGCCAGCAGCTTAGGACCAGGGGGTACGCAGTATTTT. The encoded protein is CASSLGPGGTQYF. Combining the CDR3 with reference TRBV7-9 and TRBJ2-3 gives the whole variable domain DTGVSQNPRHKITKRGQNVTFRCDPISEHNRLYWYRQTLGQGPEFLTYFQNEAQLEKSRLLSDRFSAERPKGSFSTLEIQRTEQGDSAMYLCASSLGPGGTQYFGPGTRLTVL.

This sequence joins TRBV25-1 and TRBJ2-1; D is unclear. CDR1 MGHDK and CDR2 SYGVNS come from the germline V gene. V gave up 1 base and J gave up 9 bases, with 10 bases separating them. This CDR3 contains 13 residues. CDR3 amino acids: CASSELRSSEQFF. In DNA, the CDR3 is TGTGCCAGCAGTGAATTGAGAAGTAGTGAGCAGTTCTTC.

The CDR3 spells CASSLQEGGPAAQPQHF. For the CDR3, the DNA is TGCGCCAGCAGCCTTCAGGAAGGAGGGCCGGCGGCTCAGCCCCAGCATTTT. The gene calls are TRBV4-1 and TRBJ1-5; no firm D call. The CDR3 is 17 amino acids. Trimming stripped 4 bases from V and 6 bases from J, with 22 bases between. From germline, CDR1 is MGHRA and CDR2 YSYEKL.

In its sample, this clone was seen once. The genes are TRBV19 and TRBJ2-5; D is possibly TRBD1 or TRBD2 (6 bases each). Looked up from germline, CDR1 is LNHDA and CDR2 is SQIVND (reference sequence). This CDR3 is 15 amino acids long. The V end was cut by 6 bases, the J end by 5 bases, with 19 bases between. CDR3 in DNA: TGTGCCAGTAGCGATGTGGGGGGCGTGGGGGAGACCCAGTACTTC. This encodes CASSDVGGVGETQYF.

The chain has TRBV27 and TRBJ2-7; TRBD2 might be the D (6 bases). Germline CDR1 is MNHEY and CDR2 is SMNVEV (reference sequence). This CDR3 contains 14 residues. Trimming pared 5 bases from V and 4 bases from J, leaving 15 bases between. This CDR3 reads CASSLTGTFYEQYF. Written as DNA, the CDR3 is TGTGCCAGCAGTCTTACCGGGACTTTTTACGAGCAGTACTTC.

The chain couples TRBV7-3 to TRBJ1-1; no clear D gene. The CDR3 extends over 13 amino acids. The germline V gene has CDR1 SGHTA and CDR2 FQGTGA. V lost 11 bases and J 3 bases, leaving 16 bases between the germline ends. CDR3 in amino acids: CASRGVQHTEAFF. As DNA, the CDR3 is TGTGCCTCCCGTGGGGTACAGCACACTGAAGCTTTCTTT.

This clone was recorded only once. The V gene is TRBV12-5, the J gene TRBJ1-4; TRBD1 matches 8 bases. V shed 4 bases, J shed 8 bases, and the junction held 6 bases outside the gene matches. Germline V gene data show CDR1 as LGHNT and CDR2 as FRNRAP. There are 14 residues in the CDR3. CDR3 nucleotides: TGTGCTAGTGGTTCCGGACAGGGCGGGGAAAAACTGTTTTTT. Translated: CASGSGQGGEKLFF.

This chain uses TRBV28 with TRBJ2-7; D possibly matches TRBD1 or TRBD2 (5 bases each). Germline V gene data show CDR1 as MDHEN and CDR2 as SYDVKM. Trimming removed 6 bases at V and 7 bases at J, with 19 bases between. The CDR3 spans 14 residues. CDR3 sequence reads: CASRVGRTYAEQYF. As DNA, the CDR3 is TGTGCCAGCAGGGTGGGACGGACCTACGCAGAGCAGTACTTC. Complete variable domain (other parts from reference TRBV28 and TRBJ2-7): DVKVTQSSRYLVKRTGEKVFLECVQDMDHENMFWYRQDPGLGLRLIYFSYDVKMKEKGDIPEGYSVSREKKERFSLILESASTNQTSMYLCASRVGRTYAEQYFGPGTRLTVT.

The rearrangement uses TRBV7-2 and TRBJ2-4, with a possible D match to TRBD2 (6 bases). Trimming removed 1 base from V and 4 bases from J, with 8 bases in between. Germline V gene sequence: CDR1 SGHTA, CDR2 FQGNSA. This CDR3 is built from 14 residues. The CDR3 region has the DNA TGTGCCAGCAGCTTAGGAGGAGGGAAAAACATTCAGTACTTC. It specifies CASSLGGGKNIQYF.

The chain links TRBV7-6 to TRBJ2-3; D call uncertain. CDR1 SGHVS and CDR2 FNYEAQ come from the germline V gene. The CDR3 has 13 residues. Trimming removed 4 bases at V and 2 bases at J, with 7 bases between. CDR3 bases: TGTGCCAGCAGCTCCGGAAACACAGATACGCAGTATTTT. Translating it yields CASSSGNTDTQYF. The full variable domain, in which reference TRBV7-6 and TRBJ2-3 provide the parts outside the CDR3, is GAGVSQSPRYKVTKRGQDVALRCDPISGHVSLYWYRQALGQGPEFLTYFNYEAQQDKSGLPNDRFSAERPEGSISTLTIQRTEQRDSAMYRCASSSGNTDTQYFGPGTRLTVL.

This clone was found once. The CDR3 nucleotides read TGTGCCAGCAGTGTAGGTCCTTACTACAATGAGCAGTTCTTC. This translates into CASSVGPYYNEQFF. V and J are TRBV6-4 and TRBJ2-1; unclear D gene. Germline V CDR1 and CDR2: MRHNA, SNTAGT. The V end was cut by 4 bases, the J end by 3 bases, with 10 bases between. The CDR3 length is 14 residues.

The CDR3: CASSFGTNEKLFF. The CDR3 DNA is TGTGCCAGCAGCTTCGGGACTAATGAAAAACTGTTTTTT. This chain uses TRBV7-9 with TRBJ1-4; D is unresolved. Trimming pared 3 bases from V and 2 bases from J, leaving 4 bases between. Germline CDR1 SEHNR, CDR2 FQNEAQ (reference sequence). The CDR3 spans 13 residues.

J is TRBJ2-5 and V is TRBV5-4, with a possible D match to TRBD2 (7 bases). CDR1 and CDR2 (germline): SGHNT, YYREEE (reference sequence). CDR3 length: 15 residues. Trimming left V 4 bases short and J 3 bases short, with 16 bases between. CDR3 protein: CASSPTGGGEETQYF. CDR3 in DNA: TGTGCCAGCAGCCCAACGGGGGGCGGTGAAGAGACCCAGTACTTC.

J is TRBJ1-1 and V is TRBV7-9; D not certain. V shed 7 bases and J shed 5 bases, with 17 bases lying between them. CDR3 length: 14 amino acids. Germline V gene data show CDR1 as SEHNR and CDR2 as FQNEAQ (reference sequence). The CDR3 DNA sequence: TGTGCCAGCATGTGGGAGGGCTACGGGACTGAAGCTTTCTTT. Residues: CASMWEGYGTEAFF.

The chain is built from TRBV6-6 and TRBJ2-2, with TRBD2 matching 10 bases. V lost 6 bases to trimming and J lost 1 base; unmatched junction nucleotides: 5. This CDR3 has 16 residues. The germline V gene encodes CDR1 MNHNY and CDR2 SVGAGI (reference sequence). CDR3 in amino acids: CASSVRTSGNTGELFF. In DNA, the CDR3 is TGTGCCAGCAGCGTACGGACTAGCGGGAACACCGGGGAGCTGTTTTTT.

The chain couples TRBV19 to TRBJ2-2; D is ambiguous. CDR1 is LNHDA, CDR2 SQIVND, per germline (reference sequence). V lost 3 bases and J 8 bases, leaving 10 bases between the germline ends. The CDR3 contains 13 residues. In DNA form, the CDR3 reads TGTGCCAGTAGTATGAGGAATAGGGGGGAGCTGTTTTTT. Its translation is CASSMRNRGELFF.

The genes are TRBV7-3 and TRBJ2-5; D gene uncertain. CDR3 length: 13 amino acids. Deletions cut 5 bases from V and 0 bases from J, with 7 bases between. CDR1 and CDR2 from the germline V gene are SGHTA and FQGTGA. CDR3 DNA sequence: TGTGCCAGCAGCCTTTACAACCAAGAGACCCAGTACTTC. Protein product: CASSLYNQETQYF.

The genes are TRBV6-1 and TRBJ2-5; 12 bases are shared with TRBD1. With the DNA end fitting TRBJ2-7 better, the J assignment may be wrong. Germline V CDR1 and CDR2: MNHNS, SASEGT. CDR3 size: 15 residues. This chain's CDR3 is CASRTNRDRGLEQYF. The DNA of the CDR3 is TGTGCCAGCAGAACGAACCGGGACAGGGGGCTCGAGCAGTACTTC.

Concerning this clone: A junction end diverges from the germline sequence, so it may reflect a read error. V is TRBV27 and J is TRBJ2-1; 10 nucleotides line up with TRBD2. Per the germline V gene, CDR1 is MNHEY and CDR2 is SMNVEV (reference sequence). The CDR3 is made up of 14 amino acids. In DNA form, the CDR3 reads TGTGCCGGCAGAGGGTCTAGCGGGAGTTATGAGCAGTTCTTC. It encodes CAGRGSSGSYEQFF.

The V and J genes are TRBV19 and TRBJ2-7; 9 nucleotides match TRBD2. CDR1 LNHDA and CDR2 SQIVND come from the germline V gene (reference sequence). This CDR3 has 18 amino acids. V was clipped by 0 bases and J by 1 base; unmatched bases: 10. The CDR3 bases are TGTGCCAGTAGTATAGATCGGCCAGCGGGAGGCCGATCCTACGAGCAGTACTTC. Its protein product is CASSIDRPAGGRSYEQYF.

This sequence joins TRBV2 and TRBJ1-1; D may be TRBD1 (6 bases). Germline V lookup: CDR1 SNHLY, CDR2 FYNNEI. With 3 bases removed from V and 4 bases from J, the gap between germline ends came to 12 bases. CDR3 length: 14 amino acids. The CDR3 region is CASSESRGLTEAFF. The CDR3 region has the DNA TGTGCCAGCAGTGAGAGCAGGGGCCTCACTGAAGCTTTCTTT.

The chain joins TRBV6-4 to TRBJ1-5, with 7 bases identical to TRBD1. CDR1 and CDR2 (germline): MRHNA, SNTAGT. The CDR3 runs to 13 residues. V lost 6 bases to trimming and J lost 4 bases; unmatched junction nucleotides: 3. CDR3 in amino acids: CASRGQLNQPQHF. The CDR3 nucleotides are TGTGCCAGCAGGGGACAGCTTAATCAGCCCCAGCATTTT.

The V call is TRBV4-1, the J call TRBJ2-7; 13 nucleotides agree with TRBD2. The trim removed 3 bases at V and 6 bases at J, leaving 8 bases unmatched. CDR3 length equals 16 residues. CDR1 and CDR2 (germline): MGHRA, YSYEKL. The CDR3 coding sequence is TGCGCCAGCAGCCAGCGGACTAGCGGGAGTTTGGGCGAGCAGTACTTC. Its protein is CASSQRTSGSLGEQYF.

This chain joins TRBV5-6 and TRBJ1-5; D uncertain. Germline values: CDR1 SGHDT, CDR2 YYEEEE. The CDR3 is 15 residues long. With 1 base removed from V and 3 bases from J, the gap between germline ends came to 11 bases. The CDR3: CASSLWHSNNQPQHF. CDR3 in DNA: TGTGCCAGCAGCTTGTGGCACAGCAACAATCAGCCCCAGCATTTT. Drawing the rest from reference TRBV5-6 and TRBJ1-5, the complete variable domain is DAGVTQSPTHLIKTRGQQVTLRCSPKSGHDTVSWYQQALGQGPQFIFQYYEEEERQRGNFPDRFSGHQFPNYSSELNVNALLLGDSALYLCASSLWHSNNQPQHFGDGTRLSIL.